Included here is one T cell receptor beta chain sequence, with context. This sample was taken from a study of blood T cell repertoires in COVID-19. Across the whole study: Samples came from the United States, Italy and Spain, spanning acute and convalescent COVID-19. In each case, the material was cDNA or gDNA derived from T cells, B-cell-depleted T cells, or PBMCs.

Per the original methods: Amplified reference gene primers provided the basis for estimating nucleated cell counts. Sequencing used immunoSEQ multiplex PCR; TCRdb keeps in-frame clones, though not all of them. That table gives V, J and clone size, and the DNA gave D and trimming. The sample yields some 69,000 clones, 80% to 90% seen once. Germline CDR1 MNHEY, CDR2 SMNVEV (reference sequence). This CDR3 is 13 amino acids long. V was pared by 5 bases and J by 8 bases, with 5 bases of the junction left unmatched. The rearrangement joins TRBV27 to TRBJ2-1; TRBD2 matches at 8 bases. Material: peripheral blood. This TCR was recovered from a woman between 65 and 79 years old with acute or convalescent COVID-19. The CDR3 bases are TGTGCCAGCAGTGGGACTAGTCGGGATGAGCAGTTCTTC. This gives the protein CASSGTSRDEQFF.